This T cell receptor beta chain was recorded in a study of Ad26.COV2.S vaccination and SARS-CoV-2 variants (dated by TCRdb to about 2021). In terms of the full investigation: Vaccine-arm donors were drawn from COV1001, a multicentre, randomized, double-blind, placebo-controlled phase I-IIa trial of Ad26.COV2.S in healthy adults. Trial participants were randomized into five groups of five: low-dose or high-dose Ad26.COV2.S given once or twice, or placebo on both occasions. A total of some 30 samples were included in the TCR-sequenced set, comprising around 20 Ad26.COV2.S vaccine recipients, 5 placebo recipients and 8 SARS-CoV-2 convalescent individuals. Blinding of investigators to trial group allocation was maintained during experiments and outcome assessment. The specificity and breadth of SARS-CoV-2-reactive T cell receptors after Ad26.COV2.S vaccination were assessed by TCRbeta repertoire sequencing. Dosing of Ad26.COV2.S was intramuscular, at either 5x10^10 or 1x10^11 viral particles, delivered as one shot or as two shots spaced 56 days apart.

The treatment or condition tag for this specimen amounts to: some 20 received Ad26.COV2.S at low or high dose, single or two shots; roughly five received placebo; per-sample allocation not given. For vaccine and placebo recipients, repertoires were sequenced using samples collected on day 63 after the first injection. Between 29 July and 7 August 2020, Cohort 1b enrolled some 25 adults aged 18-55 years at one site in Boston, USA. Ad26.COV2.S consisted of a replication-incompetent adenovirus type 26 vector by which a prefusion-stabilized SARS-CoV-2 spike protein from the original Wuhan strain was expressed. The cysteine opens and the phenylalanine closes a CDR3 of 12 amino acids. Just the 36-base CDR3 DNA is kept, in frame starting at base 1. Sequences MNHEY (CDR1) and SVGAGI (CDR2) are obtained from the germline V gene. The V and J ends are trimmed by 6 bases and 9 bases, leaving 12 bases between them.

On this clone itself: The antigen this receptor binds is unknown. Nothing much larger sits one base from this clone, and base qualities are not available.

Overall study outcomes, separate from this receptor: Vaccine and placebo recipients had similar non-spike TCR breadth, a finding consistent with the vaccine containing only spike. After vaccination, substantial breadth of spike-specific CD8+ and CD4+ T cell responses was reported. Higher spike-specific TCR breadth was observed in Ad26.COV2.S recipients than in placebo recipients (P = 0.0014). The authors noted that total T cell responses may have been underestimated by the TCR breadth and depth analyses. The study was not powered for comparison of responses between vaccine doses or regimens.

The immunoSEQ Assay was used to sequence TCRbeta CDR3 regions. After extraction, genomic DNA underwent amplification by bias-controlled multiplex PCR, followed by high-throughput sequencing. As for the original processing: To quantify the absolute abundance of every unique TCRbeta CDR3 region, sequences were collapsed and filtered. T cell fraction was estimated by normalization of TCRbeta template counts to usable DNA, with usable DNA being measured through amplification of reference genes present in all nucleated cells. Repertoire TCRs were annotated as SARS-CoV-2-specific by exact matching of V gene, CDR3 amino acid sequence and J gene to a known reactive TCR set. The reference SARS-CoV-2 TCR set was derived from MIRA and filtered for enrichment in COVID-19-positive ImmuneCODE repertoires, a step that removed public or cross-reactive TCRs. Using the MIRA antigens, annotated TCRs were further analysed by specific ORF or by position within an ORF. Breadth was defined as annotated unique rearrangements over total unique productive rearrangements; depth was the summed frequency of those rearrangements. Two-sided Wilcoxon rank-sum tests were applied when comparing TCR breadth between groups. Here the immuneACCESS table is served through TCRdb, limited to in-frame sequences with V and J called. Missing clones are a known gap in these copies; in checked studies unresolved V genes cover under half, and the rest lacks a known reason. Clone size and the V and J calls come from that table; the DNA yielded D and trimming. Present in this sample are more than 300,000 clones, about 82% of which were seen just once. The top ten hold 2% to 2.5% of the sample.

Sequenced material: peripheral blood, taken in a trial of Ad26.COV2.S vaccine versus placebo. The sequence was collected from a person between 18 and 60 years old who received the Ad26.COV2.S COVID-19 vaccine or a placebo. The rearrangement joined TRBV6-5 to TRBJ1-5; the D gene cannot be named for sure. CDR3 reads: CASRNNHRPQHF. The DNA reads TGTGCCAGCAGAAATAATCACCGGCCCCAGCATTTT.